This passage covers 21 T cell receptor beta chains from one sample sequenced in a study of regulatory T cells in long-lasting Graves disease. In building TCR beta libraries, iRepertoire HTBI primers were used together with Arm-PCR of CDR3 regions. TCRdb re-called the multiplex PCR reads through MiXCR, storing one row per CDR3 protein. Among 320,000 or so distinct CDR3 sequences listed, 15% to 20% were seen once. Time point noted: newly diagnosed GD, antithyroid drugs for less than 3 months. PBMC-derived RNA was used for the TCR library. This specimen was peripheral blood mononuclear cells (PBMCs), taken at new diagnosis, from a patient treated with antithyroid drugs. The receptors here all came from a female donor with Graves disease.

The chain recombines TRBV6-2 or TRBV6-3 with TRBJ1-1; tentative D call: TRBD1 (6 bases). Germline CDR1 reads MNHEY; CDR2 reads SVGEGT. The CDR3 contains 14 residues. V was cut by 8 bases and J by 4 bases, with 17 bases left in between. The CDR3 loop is CASHLPNRVTEAFF. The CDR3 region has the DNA TGTGCCAGCCATCTCCCGAACAGGGTCACTGAAGCTTTCTTT.

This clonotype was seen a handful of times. The CDR3 loop is CVHHRGGMNTEAFF. The CDR3 DNA follows: TGTGTCCACCACCGGGGGGGCATGAACACTGAAGCTTTCTTT. The chain is built from TRBV28 and TRBJ1-1; D possibly corresponds to TRBD1 (6 bases). This CDR3 is built from 14 residues. CDR1 is MDHEN and CDR2 is SYDVKM in the germline V gene.

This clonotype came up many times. CDR3 coding DNA: TGTGCCACCAGTGATTCTAGACAGGGAAATCAGCCCCAGCATTTT. Its protein is CATSDSRQGNQPQHF. The chain uses TRBV24-1 and TRBJ1-5, with 7 bases that match TRBD1. Germline-derived CDR1 and CDR2 are KGHDR and SFDVKD. The CDR3 is 15 residues long. The V gene end was trimmed by 2 bases and the J gene end by 4 bases; junction bases not matched to a gene: 4.

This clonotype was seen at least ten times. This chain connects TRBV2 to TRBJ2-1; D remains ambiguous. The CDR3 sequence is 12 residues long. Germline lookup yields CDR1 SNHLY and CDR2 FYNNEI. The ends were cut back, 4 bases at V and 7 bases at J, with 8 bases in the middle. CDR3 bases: TGTGCCAGCAGTGTTAGTCTTAATGAGCAGTTCTTC. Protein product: CASSVSLNEQFF.

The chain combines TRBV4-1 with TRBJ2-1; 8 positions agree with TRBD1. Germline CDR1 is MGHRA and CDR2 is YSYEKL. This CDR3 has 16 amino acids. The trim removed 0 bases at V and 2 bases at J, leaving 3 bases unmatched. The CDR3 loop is CASSQEGQATYNEQFF. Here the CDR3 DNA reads TGCGCCAGCAGCCAAGAGGGACAGGCGACCTACAATGAGCAGTTCTTC.

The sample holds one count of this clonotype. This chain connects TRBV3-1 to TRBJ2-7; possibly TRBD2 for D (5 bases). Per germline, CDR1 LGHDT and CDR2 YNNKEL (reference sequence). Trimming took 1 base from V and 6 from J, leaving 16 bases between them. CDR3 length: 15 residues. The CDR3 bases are TGTGCCAGCAGCCAAGGCGCCGGAGGCCCAGGCGAGCAGTACTTC. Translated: CASSQGAGGPGEQYF.

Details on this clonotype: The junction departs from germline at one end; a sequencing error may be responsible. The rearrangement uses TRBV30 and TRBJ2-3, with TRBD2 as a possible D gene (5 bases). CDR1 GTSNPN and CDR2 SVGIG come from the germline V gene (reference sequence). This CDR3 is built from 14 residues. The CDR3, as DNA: TGTGCCTGGAGTGTTAGCGTCAGCACAGATACGCGGTATTTT. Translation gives CAWSVSVSTDTRYF.

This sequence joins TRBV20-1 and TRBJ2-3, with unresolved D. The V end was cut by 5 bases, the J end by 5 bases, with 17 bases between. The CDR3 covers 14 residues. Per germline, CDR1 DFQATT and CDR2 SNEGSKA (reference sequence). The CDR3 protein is CSAVRVTSGDTQYF. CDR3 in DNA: TGCAGTGCTGTAAGGGTAACCTCCGGAGATACGCAGTATTTT.

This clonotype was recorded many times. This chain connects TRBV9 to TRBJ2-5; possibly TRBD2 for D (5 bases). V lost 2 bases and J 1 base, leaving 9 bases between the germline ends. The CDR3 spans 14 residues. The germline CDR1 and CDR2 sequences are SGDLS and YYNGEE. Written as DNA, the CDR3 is TGTGCCAGCAGCGTGAGCGGACTCCAAGAGACCCAGTACTTC. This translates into CASSVSGLQETQYF.

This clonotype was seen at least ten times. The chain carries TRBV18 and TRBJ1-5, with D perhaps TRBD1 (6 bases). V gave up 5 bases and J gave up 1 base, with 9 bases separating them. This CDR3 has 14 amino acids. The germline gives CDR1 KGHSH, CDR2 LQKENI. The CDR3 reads CASSGGQSNQPQHF. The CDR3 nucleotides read TGTGCCAGCTCAGGAGGACAGAGCAATCAGCCCCAGCATTTT.

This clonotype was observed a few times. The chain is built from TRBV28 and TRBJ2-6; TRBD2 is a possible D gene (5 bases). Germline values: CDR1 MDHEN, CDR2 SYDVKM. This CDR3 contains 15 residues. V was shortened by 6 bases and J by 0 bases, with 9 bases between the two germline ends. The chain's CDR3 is CASREGSSGANVLTF. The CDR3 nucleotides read TGTGCCAGCAGAGAGGGAAGCTCTGGGGCCAACGTCCTGACTTTC.

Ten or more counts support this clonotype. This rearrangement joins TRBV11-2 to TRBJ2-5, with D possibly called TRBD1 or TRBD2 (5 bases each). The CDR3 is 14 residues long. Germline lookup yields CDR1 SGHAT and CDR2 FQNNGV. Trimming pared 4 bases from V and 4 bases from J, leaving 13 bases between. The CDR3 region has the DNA TGTGCCAGCAGCTCGGGGCGGGCGCGAGAGACCCAGTACTTC. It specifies CASSSGRARETQYF.

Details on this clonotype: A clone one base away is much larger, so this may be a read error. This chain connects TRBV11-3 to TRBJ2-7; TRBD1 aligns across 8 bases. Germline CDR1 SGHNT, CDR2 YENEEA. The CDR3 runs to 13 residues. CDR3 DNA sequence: TGTGCCAGCAGCAACCCGTCAGGGGGCGAGCAGTCCTTC. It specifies CASSNPSGGEQSF.

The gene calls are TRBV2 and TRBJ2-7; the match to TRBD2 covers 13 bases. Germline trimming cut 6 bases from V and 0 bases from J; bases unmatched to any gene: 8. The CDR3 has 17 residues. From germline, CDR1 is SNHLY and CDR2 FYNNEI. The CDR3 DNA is TGTGCCAGCAGGATCCAGGGACTAGCGGGAACCTCCTACGAGCAGTACTTC. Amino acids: CASRIQGLAGTSYEQYF.

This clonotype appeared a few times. CDR3 coding DNA: TGTGCCATCCGGCCGGGAGGCGGAGAGTCCGGGGAGCTGTTTTTT. Protein: CAIRPGGGESGELFF. V and J are TRBV10-3 and TRBJ2-2; 7 positions match TRBD2. This CDR3 contains 15 residues. V gave up 8 bases and J gave up 6 bases; unmatched junction bases: 12. The V gene's germline CDR1 is ENHRY and CDR2 SYGVKD.

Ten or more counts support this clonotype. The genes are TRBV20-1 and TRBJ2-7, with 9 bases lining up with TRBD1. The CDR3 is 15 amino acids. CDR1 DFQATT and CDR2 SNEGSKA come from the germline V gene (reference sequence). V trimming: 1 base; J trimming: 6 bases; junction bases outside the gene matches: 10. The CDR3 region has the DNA TGCAGTGCTAGAGGAGGGCAACAGGGGGCGAGCGAGCAGTACTTC. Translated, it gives CSARGGQQGASEQYF.

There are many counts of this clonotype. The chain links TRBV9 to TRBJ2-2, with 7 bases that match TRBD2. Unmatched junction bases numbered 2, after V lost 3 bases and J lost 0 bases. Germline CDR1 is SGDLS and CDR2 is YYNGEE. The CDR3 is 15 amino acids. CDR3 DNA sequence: TGTGCCAGCAGCGCCCTAGCGGCGAACACCGGGGAGCTGTTTTTT. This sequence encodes CASSALAANTGELFF.

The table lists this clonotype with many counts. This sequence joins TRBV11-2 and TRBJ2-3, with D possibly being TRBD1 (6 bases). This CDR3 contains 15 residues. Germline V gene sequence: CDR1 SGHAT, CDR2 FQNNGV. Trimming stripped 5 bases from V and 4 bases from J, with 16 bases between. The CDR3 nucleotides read TGTGCCAGCAGCCCATGGACAGACGCTTCAGATACGCAGTATTTT. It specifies CASSPWTDASDTQYF.

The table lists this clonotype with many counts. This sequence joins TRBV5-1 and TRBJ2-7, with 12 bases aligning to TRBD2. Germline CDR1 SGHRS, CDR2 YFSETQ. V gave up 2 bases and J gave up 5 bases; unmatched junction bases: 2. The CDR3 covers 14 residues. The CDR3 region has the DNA TGCGCCAGCAGCTTTTGGACTAGCGGGGACGAGCAGTACTTC. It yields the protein CASSFWTSGDEQYF.

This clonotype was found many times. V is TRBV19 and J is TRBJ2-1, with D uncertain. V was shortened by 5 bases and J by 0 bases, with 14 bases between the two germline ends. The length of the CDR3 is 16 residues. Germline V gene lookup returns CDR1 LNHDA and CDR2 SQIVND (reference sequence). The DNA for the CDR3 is TGTGCCAGTAGTGCACGAACCCCGAGCTCCTACAATGAGCAGTTCTTC. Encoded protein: CASSARTPSSYNEQFF.

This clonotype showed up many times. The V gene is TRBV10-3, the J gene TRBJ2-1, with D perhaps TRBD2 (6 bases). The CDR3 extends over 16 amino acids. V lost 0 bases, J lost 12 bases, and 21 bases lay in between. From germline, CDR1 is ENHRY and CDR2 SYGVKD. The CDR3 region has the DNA TGTGCCATCAGTGAGTCGAGCAGCGGGCGGACGCAACGGCAGTTCTTC. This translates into CAISESSSGRTQRQFF.